The 18 T cell receptor beta chains below come from one sample, sequenced in a study of fetal regulatory T cell absence and autoimmunity. Generated by immunoSEQ multiplex PCR, the TCRdb table keeps only in-frame clones and is missing some. The sample lists around 45,000 clones; about 79% were seen once. The sample comprised cord blood. The receptors shown here come from a newborn boy with IPEX syndrome.

The chain joins TRBV5-4 to TRBJ2-1, with a weak D call TRBD1 (5 bases). This CDR3 is built from 15 residues. V lost 0 bases to trimming and J lost 2 bases, with 9 bases between them. Per germline, CDR1 SGHNT and CDR2 YYREEE (reference sequence). The CDR3 DNA follows: TGTGCCAGCAGCTTGGGGGGCTTGCCCTACAATGAGCAGTTCTTC. Protein sequence: CASSLGGLPYNEQFF. The complete variable domain, with remaining parts taken from reference TRBV5-4 and TRBJ2-1, reads ETGVTQSPTHLIKTRGQQVTLRCSSQSGHNTVSWYQQALGQGPQFIFQYYREEENGRGNFPPRFSGLQFPNYSSELNVNALELDDSALYLCASSLGGLPYNEQFFGPGTRLTVL.

V is TRBV5-4 and J is TRBJ2-3; 10 positions match TRBD2. CDR1 is SGHNT, CDR2 YYREEE, per germline (reference sequence). V lost 0 bases, J lost 0 bases, and 4 bases stayed unmatched. The CDR3 spans 17 residues. Here the CDR3 DNA reads TGTGCCAGCAGCTTGGCCGGACTAGCGGCTAGCACAGATACGCAGTATTTT. This sequence encodes CASSLAGLAASTDTQYF.

Only one count was recorded for this clone. The rearrangement joins TRBV6-1 to TRBJ2-3; possibly TRBD2 for D (6 bases). The V gene lost 0 bases and the J gene lost 0 bases, with 10 bases spanning the gap. The CDR3 is 16 residues long. Looked up from germline, CDR1 is MNHNS and CDR2 is SASEGT. For the CDR3, the DNA is TGTGCCAGCAGTGAAGCGCCGGGACTGAGCACAGATACGCAGTATTTT. Translating gives CASSEAPGLSTDTQYF.

The chain joins TRBV4-1 to TRBJ2-3; D is perhaps TRBD1 (6 bases). The V end lost 3 bases, the J end lost 6 bases, and 34 bases lay between the germline ends. CDR1 is MGHRA, CDR2 YSYEKL, per germline. The CDR3 consists of 21 residues. As DNA, the CDR3 is TGCGCCAGCAGCCAGTACTGGGGGCGACCCCGGCCTGAACCTATATGGGATACGCAGTATTTT. Protein: CASSQYWGRPRPEPIWDTQYF.

The V gene is TRBV7-9, the J gene TRBJ1-3; D is possibly TRBD1 (6 bases). Trimming left V 6 bases short and J 3 bases short, with 9 bases between. Per germline, CDR1 SEHNR and CDR2 FQNEAQ (reference sequence). The CDR3 has 13 residues. CDR3 protein: CASSNRDGNTIYF. The DNA of the CDR3 is TGTGCCAGCAGTAACAGGGATGGAAACACCATATATTTT.

This rearrangement joins TRBV4-1 to TRBJ2-4; possible D gene TRBD1, 6 bases. Germline V gene data show CDR1 as MGHRA and CDR2 as YSYEKL. The V and J ends lost 1 base and 8 bases respectively, with 6 bases between them. The CDR3 spans 12 residues. The DNA of the CDR3 is TGCGCCAGCAGCCAAGGGACAGACATTCAGTACTTC. It encodes CASSQGTDIQYF.

The DNA for the CDR3 is TGCGCCAGCAGCCAAGACCCCCGGGACTCGATCTACGAGCAGTACTTC. This gives the protein CASSQDPRDSIYEQYF. The V call is TRBV4-1, the J call TRBJ2-7; TRBD2 might be the D (6 bases). The V end lost 0 bases, the J end lost 3 bases, and 15 bases lay between the germline ends. CDR1 and CDR2 (germline): MGHRA, YSYEKL. The length of the CDR3 is 16 residues.

The CDR3 loop reads CASRGVSTDTQYF. Written as DNA, the CDR3 is TGTGCCAGCAGGGGGGTTAGCACAGATACGCAGTATTTT. This chain uses TRBV27 with TRBJ2-3, with D perhaps given as TRBD1 or TRBD2 (5 bases each). Trimming took 6 bases from V and 0 from J, leaving 7 bases between them. This CDR3 contains 13 residues. Germline CDR1 and CDR2: MNHEY and SMNVEV (reference sequence).

This clone is a singleton in its sample. The rearrangement links TRBV7-9 to TRBJ2-1, with 7 bases aligning to TRBD2. With 5 bases clipped from V and 2 bases from J, the junction kept 9 bases outside the gene matches. CDR1 and CDR2 (germline): SEHNR, FQNEAQ (reference sequence). The CDR3 is 16 residues long. CDR3: CASSRSSGPPYNEQFF. The CDR3 nucleotides read TGTGCCAGCAGCCGATCTAGCGGTCCACCCTACAATGAGCAGTTCTTC.

The chain is built from TRBV12-5 and TRBJ2-5; 11 positions match TRBD2. CDR3 length: 17 amino acids. Germline V lookup: CDR1 LGHNT, CDR2 FRNRAP. The V and J ends lost 2 bases and 1 base, in that order; junction bases with no gene match: 6. In DNA, the CDR3 is TGTGCTAGTGGTTTGAACTCCGGGACTAGCGGCCAAGAGACCCAGTACTTC. Translating gives CASGLNSGTSGQETQYF. Variable domain in full (rest from reference TRBV12-5 and TRBJ2-5): DARVTQTPRHKVTEMGQEVTMRCQPILGHNTVFWYRQTMMQGLELLAYFRNRAPLDDSGMPKDRFSAEMPDATLATLKIQPSEPRDSAVYFCASGLNSGTSGQETQYFGPGTRLLVL.

The gene calls are TRBV4-1 and TRBJ1-2; possibly TRBD1 for D (5 bases). Trimming pared 1 base from V and 8 bases from J, leaving 20 bases between. Germline V lookup: CDR1 MGHRA, CDR2 YSYEKL. The CDR3 spans 16 residues. The CDR3 protein is CASSQVWSGAGQGYTF. CDR3 nucleotides: TGCGCCAGCAGCCAAGTATGGTCTGGGGCAGGGCAAGGCTACACCTTC.

Only one count was recorded for this clone. The rearrangement joins TRBV6-5 to TRBJ2-1, with D hard to call. The ends were cut back, 0 bases at V and 10 bases at J, with 10 bases in the middle. This CDR3 has 13 residues. In germline, CDR1 is MNHEY, CDR2 SVGAGI. The CDR3 region is CASSYSGTGEQFF. The CDR3 DNA is TGTGCCAGCAGTTACTCGGGTACGGGCGAGCAGTTCTTC.

This sequence joins TRBV27 and TRBJ2-2; D assignment may be TRBD1 or TRBD2 (5 bases each). Trimming removed 5 bases from V and 2 bases from J, with 12 bases in between. CDR1 and CDR2 from the germline V gene are MNHEY and SMNVEV (reference sequence). CDR3 length equals 15 residues. The DNA of the CDR3 is TGTGCCAGCAGTCCCACCCGGGGCAACACCGGGGAGCTGTTTTTT. This gives the protein CASSPTRGNTGELFF.

This clone appeared a few times. The gene calls are TRBV16 and TRBJ1-5; D might be TRBD1 (5 bases). The V and J ends lost 6 bases and 3 bases respectively, with 18 bases between them. CDR3 length: 16 residues. Germline V gene sequence: CDR1 KGHSY, CDR2 FQNENV. The CDR3 DNA reads as TGTGCCAGCAGTTCCGTAACAGGCTCTTTCAATCAGCCCCAGCATTTT. Translating it yields CASSSVTGSFNQPQHF. The whole variable domain, remainder taken from reference TRBV16 and TRBJ1-5, is GEEVAQTPKHLVRGEGQKAKLYCAPIKGHSYVFWYQQVLKNEFKFLISFQNENVFDETGMPKERFSAKCLPNSPCSLEIQATKLEDSAVYFCASSSVTGSFNQPQHFGDGTRLSIL.

This clone was seen a handful of times. The same CDR3 is also encoded by other DNA sequences in this sample. The rearrangement joins TRBV19 to TRBJ2-1; D not resolved. In germline, CDR1 is LNHDA, CDR2 SQIVND (reference sequence). The CDR3 is 14 residues long. V was trimmed by 1 base and J by 0 bases, leaving 4 bases between them. The CDR3 reads CASSIASSYNEQFF. In nucleotides, the CDR3 is TGTGCCAGTAGTATAGCGAGCTCCTACAATGAGCAGTTCTTC.

V usage is TRBV7-2 and J usage is TRBJ2-7; 11 bases match TRBD2. V lost 6 bases, J lost 4 bases, and 8 bases stayed unmatched. CDR3 length: 15 residues. The germline V gene has CDR1 SGHTA and CDR2 FQGNSA. The CDR3: CASRLAGEYGYEQYF. The CDR3 bases are TGTGCCAGCAGACTAGCGGGAGAGTATGGGTACGAGCAGTACTTC.

This chain links TRBV7-2 with TRBJ2-7; the match to TRBD2 covers 11 bases. In germline, CDR1 is SGHTA, CDR2 FQGNSA. This CDR3 region has 14 residues. J gave up 3 bases and V 5 bases, and 3 bases lay outside the gene matches. CDR3 nucleotides: TGTGCCAGCAGCCCCCTAGCGGGAGGCTACGAGCAGTACTTC. This codes for CASSPLAGGYEQYF.

J is TRBJ2-7 and V is TRBV27, with D possibly matching TRBD1 (5 bases). The CDR3 consists of 13 residues. Per germline, CDR1 MNHEY and CDR2 SMNVEV (reference sequence). Trimming took 5 bases from V and 0 from J, leaving 8 bases between them. The CDR3 loop is CASSPTGSYEQYF. The CDR3 DNA reads TGTGCCAGCAGTCCCACAGGCTCCTACGAGCAGTACTTC.